Each of the 27 T cell receptor beta chains below was sequenced from the same sample in a study of regulatory T cells in long-lasting Graves disease. Indicated time point: newly diagnosed GD, antithyroid drugs for less than 3 months. Extracted PBMC RNA gave rise to the TCR library. The authors built TCR beta libraries using iRepertoire HTBI primers and Arm-PCR of CDR3 regions. In TCRdb, the multiplex PCR reads were re-called with MiXCR into one record per CDR3 protein. The sample consists of 500,000 or so distinct CDR3 sequences, around 15% of them appearing once. The sample also formed part of further work on T cells in Graves' hyperthyroidism and ophthalmopathy.

The sample here was peripheral blood mononuclear cells (PBMCs), taken at new diagnosis, from a patient treated with antithyroid drugs. These receptors all stem from a man between 40 and 49 years old with Graves disease.

This clonotype was seen more than once but under ten times. An end of the junction does not agree with germline; a read error may underlie this. The chain has TRBV28 and TRBJ2-3, with TRBD2 matching over 14 bases. The CDR3 loop spans 17 amino acids. The germline V gene has CDR1 MDHEN and CDR2 SYDVKM. CDR3 protein: CASSPGLAGGRTDAQYF. DNA of the CDR3: TGTGCCAGCAGCCCTGGACTAGCGGGAGGTCGGACAGATGCGCAGTATTTT. The full variable domain, in which reference TRBV28 and TRBJ2-3 provide the parts outside the CDR3, is DVKVTQSSRYLVKRTGEKVFLECVQDMDHENMFWYRQDPGLGLRLIYFSYDVKMKEKGDIPEGYSVSREKKERFSLILESASTNQTSMYLCASSPGLAGGRTDAQYFGPGTRLTVL.

This clonotype was detected only once. V is TRBV13 and J is TRBJ1-1; TRBD1 agrees at 9 bases. J lost 6 bases, V lost 5 bases, and 4 bases had no gene match. This CDR3 has 13 residues. Per the germline V gene, CDR1 is PRHDT and CDR2 is FYEKMQ (reference sequence). The CDR3 is CASSPGTGSEAFF. Here the CDR3 DNA reads TGTGCCAGCAGCCCGGGGACAGGGTCTGAAGCTTTCTTT. The full variable domain, rest sourced from reference TRBV13 and TRBJ1-1, is AAGVIQSPRHLIKEKRETATLKCYPIPRHDTVYWYQQGPGQDPQFLISFYEKMQSDKGSIPDRFSAQQFSDYHSELNMSSLELGDSALYFCASSPGTGSEAFFGQGTRLTVV.

This chain links TRBV7-3 with TRBJ2-1; D is uncertain. CDR3 length: 12 amino acids. The germline V gene has CDR1 SGHTA and CDR2 FQGTGA. V gave up 3 bases and J gave up 10 bases, with 10 bases separating them. CDR3 DNA sequence: TGTGCCAGCAGCTTGCTCGGACGGGAGCAGTTCTTC. Residues: CASSLLGREQFF.

This clonotype was observed many times. This chain uses TRBV18 with TRBJ2-1; 7 bases line up with TRBD2. CDR1 is KGHSH, CDR2 LQKENI, per germline. J was trimmed by 4 bases and V by 1 base; bases with no gene match: 10. There are 17 residues in the CDR3. The CDR3 region is CASSPQVAGTTYNEQFF. CDR3 DNA: TGTGCCAGCTCACCACAGGTTGCCGGGACTACATACAATGAGCAGTTCTTC. Full variable domain (missing parts from reference TRBV18 and TRBJ2-1): NAGVMQNPRHLVRRRGQEARLRCSPMKGHSHVYWYRQLPEEGLKFMVYLQKENIIDESGMPKERFSAEFPKEGPSILRIQQVVRGDSAAYFCASSPQVAGTTYNEQFFGPGTRLTVL.

Many counts were recorded for this clonotype. This chain connects TRBV20-1 to TRBJ2-3; D unclear. CDR1 and CDR2 from the germline V gene are DFQATT and SNEGSKA (reference sequence). Trimming stripped 0 bases from V and 2 bases from J, with 12 bases between. The CDR3 is made up of 15 amino acids. The DNA for the CDR3 is TGCAGTGCTAGAGATATGGCGGAGCCCACAGATACGCAGTATTTT. This encodes CSARDMAEPTDTQYF.

This clonotype came up a few times. The rearrangement joins TRBV25-1 to TRBJ1-2, with 9 nucleotides matching TRBD1. The germline gives CDR1 MGHDK, CDR2 SYGVNS. The J segment lost 2 bases and the V segment lost 6 bases, leaving 4 bases of the junction unmatched. This CDR3 region has 14 residues. The CDR3 spells CASSRQGGNYGYTF. Here the CDR3 DNA reads TGTGCCAGCAGCAGACAGGGGGGGAACTATGGCTACACCTTC.

This clonotype occurred many times. The chain is built from TRBV24-1 and TRBJ2-3; TRBD1 matches at 7 bases. The germline V gene has CDR1 KGHDR and CDR2 SFDVKD. V was pared by 0 bases and J by 0 bases, with 5 bases of the junction left unmatched. CDR3 length: 17 amino acids. The CDR3 reads CATSDLRRDSSTDTQYF. The CDR3 DNA follows: TGTGCCACCAGTGATTTGCGCCGGGACAGCAGCACAGATACGCAGTATTTT.

This clonotype has a count of ten or more. The chain employs TRBV28 and TRBJ1-4; 7 bases match TRBD1. The V gene end was trimmed by 6 bases and the J gene end by 6 bases; junction bases not matched to a gene: 7. The CDR3 loop spans 14 amino acids. Germline assignment: CDR1 MDHEN and CDR2 SYDVKM. The CDR3 nucleotides are TGTGCCAGCAGCGAAATCGGGACAGATGAAAAACTGTTTTTT. It codes for CASSEIGTDEKLFF.

On this clonotype itself: Mismatch with germline at one junction end may stem from a read error. V and J are TRBV14 and TRBJ2-2; 14 positions agree with TRBD2. Germline V gene sequence: CDR1 SGHDN, CDR2 FVKESK. CDR3 length: 20 residues. The CDR3 sequence is CASSQGTGLAGVLNSGELFF. The CDR3 bases are TGTGCCAGCAGCCAAGGCACGGGACTAGCGGGAGTCTTGAACTCCGGGGAGCTGTTTTTT.

In this sample, this clonotype turned up many times. The J gene is TRBJ1-6, the V gene TRBV11-2, with 8 bases that match TRBD1. J lost 8 bases, V lost 4 bases, and 4 bases had no gene match. Germline lookup yields CDR1 SGHAT and CDR2 FQNNGV. This CDR3 contains 14 residues. The CDR3 nucleotides are TGTGCCAGCAGCTCAGGGGGCAGTGATTCACCCCTCCACTTT. Translating gives CASSSGGSDSPLHF.

This clonotype occurred a few times. The chain has TRBV5-4 and TRBJ2-2; possibly TRBD2 for D (5 bases). Deletions cut 4 bases from V and 1 base from J, with 11 bases between. Looked up from germline, CDR1 is SGHNT and CDR2 is YYREEE (reference sequence). This CDR3 region has 15 residues. The CDR3 coding sequence is TGTGCCAGCAGCCCGGCGGGCGGGAACACCGGGGAGCTGTTTTTT. Translation: CASSPAGGNTGELFF. Full variable domain (missing parts from reference TRBV5-4 and TRBJ2-2): ETGVTQSPTHLIKTRGQQVTLRCSSQSGHNTVSWYQQALGQGPQFIFQYYREEENGRGNFPPRFSGLQFPNYSSELNVNALELDDSALYLCASSPAGGNTGELFFGEGSRLTVL.

This clonotype was seen ten or more times. This sequence joins TRBV27 and TRBJ2-3; D uncertain. Germline V gene data show CDR1 as MNHEY and CDR2 as SMNVEV (reference sequence). The V gene lost 4 bases and the J gene lost 2 bases, with 19 bases spanning the gap. The CDR3 is made up of 17 amino acids. The CDR3 loop reads CASSSSSRIIHTDTQYF. The CDR3, as DNA: TGTGCCAGCAGTTCGTCCTCTCGGATAATCCACACAGATACGCAGTATTTT.

This clonotype was picked up many times. The rearrangement joins TRBV11-3 to TRBJ2-2, with 10 bases matching TRBD1. CDR1 and CDR2 (germline): SGHNT, YENEEA. This CDR3 has 17 residues. V lost 11 bases, J lost 3 bases, and 15 bases stayed unmatched. In DNA, the CDR3 is TGTGCCTGCCGGGACAGGGGTGATGTATCCTACACCGGGGAGCTGTTTTTT. As protein: CACRDRGDVSYTGELFF.

For this clonotype: At one boundary the junction diverges from the germline segment, which might be a read error. V and J are TRBV2 and TRBJ1-6; weak D call: TRBD1 (5 bases). The CDR3 has 15 residues. The V gene's germline CDR1 is SNHLY and CDR2 FYNNEI. This CDR3 is CAGRRGQGYNSPLHF. For the CDR3, the DNA is TGTGCCGGCAGGAGGGGCCAGGGCTATAATTCACCCCTCCACTTT.

This clonotype was recorded many times. CDR3 region: CASSLILANTEAFF. In DNA form, the CDR3 reads TGCGCCAGCAGCTTAATTTTAGCGAACACTGAAGCTTTCTTT. This chain uses TRBV5-1 with TRBJ1-1; D is ambiguous. The germline gives CDR1 SGHRS, CDR2 YFSETQ. The CDR3 loop spans 14 amino acids. V was pared by 2 bases and J by 1 base, with 9 bases between.

This clonotype was counted only a few times. This may stem from a read error, because a much larger clone lies one nucleotide away. This chain connects TRBV6-1 to TRBJ2-7; 7 bases are a match to TRBD1. V gave up 5 bases and J gave up 6 bases; unmatched junction bases: 7. Germline-derived CDR1 and CDR2 are MNHNS and SASEGT. The CDR3 runs to 13 residues. DNA of the CDR3: TGTGCCAGCAGTCTTCAACAGGGGACCGAGCAGTACTTC. Its translation is CASSLQQGTEQYF.

The V call is TRBV9, the J call TRBJ2-4, with D uncertain. The CDR3 covers 17 residues. The V end was cut by 4 bases, the J end by 1 base, with 18 bases between. The V gene's germline CDR1 is SGDLS and CDR2 YYNGEE. CDR3 sequence: CASSSHGPPGAKNIQYF. Here the CDR3 DNA reads TGTGCCAGCAGCTCTCACGGGCCCCCCGGGGCCAAAAACATTCAGTACTTC.

Ten or more counts support this clonotype. The rearrangement joins TRBV6-2 or TRBV6-3 to TRBJ2-3; TRBD2 matches at 7 bases. V shed 5 bases, J shed 1 base, and the junction held 15 bases outside the gene matches. Germline CDR1 MNHEY, CDR2 SVGEGT. The CDR3 sequence is 18 residues long. The CDR3 DNA reads TGTGCCAGCAGTGAAGGGCCGGGACTACCGCAGGGCACAGATACGCAGTATTTT. As protein: CASSEGPGLPQGTDTQYF.

V gene TRBV5-1 combines with J gene TRBJ2-7, with 8 bases fitting TRBD1. J lost 2 bases, V lost 0 bases, and 16 bases had no gene match. Germline V CDR1 and CDR2: SGHRS, YFSETQ. The CDR3 has 19 residues. The CDR3 reads CASSLGRQGSAGVTYEQYF. CDR3 coding DNA: TGCGCCAGCAGCTTGGGCCGACAGGGGTCGGCTGGGGTCACCTACGAGCAGTACTTC.

This clonotype occurred many times. V gene TRBV12-5 combines with J gene TRBJ1-1; D is ambiguous. Germline CDR1 is LGHNT and CDR2 is FRNRAP. This CDR3 has 13 amino acids. Between the trimmed V and J ends, which lost 1 base and 6 bases, there was a span of 9 bases. CDR3 amino acids: CASGLGGEAEAFF. The CDR3 coding sequence is TGTGCTAGTGGTTTGGGAGGTGAGGCTGAAGCTTTCTTT.

This clonotype was observed many times. The V and J genes are TRBV27 and TRBJ1-1; no clear D gene. Germline V gene data show CDR1 as MNHEY and CDR2 as SMNVEV (reference sequence). This CDR3 is built from 16 residues. Trimming removed 7 bases at V and 4 bases at J, with 22 bases between. Here the CDR3 DNA reads TGTGCCAGCACTCCCCAACGGGGTTCAGTCAGCACTGAAGCTTTCTTT. Protein product: CASTPQRGSVSTEAFF.

J is TRBJ1-5 and V is TRBV6-2 or TRBV6-3; D is perhaps TRBD1 (6 bases). The CDR3 runs to 15 residues. The germline gives CDR1 MNHEY, CDR2 SVGEGT. The V end lost 7 bases, the J end lost 0 bases, and 13 bases lay between the germline ends. CDR3 region: CASNPGGYSNQPQHF. The CDR3 region has the DNA TGTGCCAGCAACCCGGGGGGCTATAGCAATCAGCCCCAGCATTTT.

V is TRBV15 and J is TRBJ2-3; 7 nucleotides agree with TRBD2. The V segment lost 1 base and the J segment 0 bases; nucleotides outside the gene matches: 4. Germline CDR1 reads LNHNV; CDR2 reads YYDKDF (reference sequence). The CDR3 has 16 amino acids. The CDR3 is CATSRAGGSSTDTQYF. CDR3 bases: TGTGCCACCAGCAGAGCCGGGGGGTCTAGCACAGATACGCAGTATTTT.

This clonotype occurred many times. V is TRBV6-1 and J is TRBJ2-7, with 7 nucleotides matching TRBD1. The CDR3 length is 12 residues. Germline V gene sequence: CDR1 MNHNS, CDR2 SASEGT. V gave up 6 bases and J gave up 2 bases; unmatched junction bases: 1. The CDR3 sequence is CASRGQTYEQYF. The CDR3 DNA is TGTGCCAGCAGGGGACAGACCTACGAGCAGTACTTC.

The chain carries TRBV6-5 and TRBJ2-3; D might be TRBD2 (6 bases). Germline CDR1 reads MNHEY; CDR2 reads SVGAGI. This CDR3 spans 18 amino acids. V was shortened by 2 bases and J by 0 bases, with 18 bases between the two germline ends. CDR3 sequence (DNA): TGTGCCAGCAGTTACGCCGGACTACCAATAACTAGCACAGATACGCAGTATTTT. It encodes CASSYAGLPITSTDTQYF.

This clonotype was detected ten times or more. This chain connects TRBV6-2 or TRBV6-3 to TRBJ2-2, with 7 bases fitting TRBD2. Unmatched junction bases numbered 3, after V lost 8 bases and J lost 0 bases. CDR1 MNHEY and CDR2 SVGEGT come from the germline V gene. This CDR3 has 14 amino acids. The CDR3 bases are TGTGCCAGCCGAAGCGGGACGAACACCGGGGAGCTGTTTTTT. This sequence encodes CASRSGTNTGELFF.

This clonotype was observed at least ten times. This chain uses TRBV6-2 or TRBV6-3 with TRBJ2-7; 7 bases are shared with TRBD2. The CDR3 consists of 13 residues. In germline, CDR1 is MNHEY, CDR2 SVGEGT. V was pared by 6 bases and J by 3 bases, with 5 bases of the junction left unmatched. This chain's CDR3 is CASRQASGYEQYF. The CDR3 DNA is TGTGCCAGCAGACAGGCTAGCGGCTACGAGCAGTACTTC.